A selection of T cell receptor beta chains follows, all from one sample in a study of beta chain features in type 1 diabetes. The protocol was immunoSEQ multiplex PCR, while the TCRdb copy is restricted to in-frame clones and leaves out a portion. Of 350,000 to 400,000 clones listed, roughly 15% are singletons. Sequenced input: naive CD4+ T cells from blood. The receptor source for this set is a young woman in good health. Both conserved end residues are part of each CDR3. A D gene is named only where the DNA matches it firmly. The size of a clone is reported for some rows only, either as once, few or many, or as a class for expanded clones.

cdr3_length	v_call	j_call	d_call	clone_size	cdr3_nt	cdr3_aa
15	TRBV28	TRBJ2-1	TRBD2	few	TGTGCCAGCAGTCCCCTGGGGGAGGGACTGCATGAGCAGTTCTTC	CASSPLGEGLHEQFF
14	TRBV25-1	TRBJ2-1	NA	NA	TGTGCCAGCAAAAGCCATTTTAATAAGGAGGGTTATTTCTTC	CASKSHFNKEGYFF
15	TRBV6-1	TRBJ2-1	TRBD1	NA	TGTGCCAGCAGTTGGAAGGGACAGGGGATCAATGAGCAGTTCTTC	CASSWKGQGINEQFF
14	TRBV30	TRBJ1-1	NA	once	TGTGCCTGGAAAGTGGGGCACCCGAACACTGAAGCTTTCTTT	CAWKVGHPNTEAFF
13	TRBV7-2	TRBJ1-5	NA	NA	TGTGCCAGCAGCCCGACAGGCAATCAGCCCCAGCATTTT	CASSPTGNQPQHF
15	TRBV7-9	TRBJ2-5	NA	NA	TGTGCCAGCAGCTTAGCGGGACAAGTCAGGGAGACCCAGTACTTC	CASSLAGQVRETQYF
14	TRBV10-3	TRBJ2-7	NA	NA	TGTGCCATCAGTGAGTCGGGACTGACGGGGGAGCAGTACTTC	CAISESGLTGEQYF
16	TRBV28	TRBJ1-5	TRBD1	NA	TGTGCCAGCAGTCCCCTATCGACAGGGTATCTGCAGCCCCAGCATTTT	CASSPLSTGYLQPQHF
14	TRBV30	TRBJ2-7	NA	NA	TGTGCCTGGAGTTTTGGGGGAGGTAGCTACGAGCAGTACTTC	CAWSFGGGSYEQYF
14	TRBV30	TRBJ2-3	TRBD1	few	TGTGCCTGGGGGACAGGACGAGGCACAGATACGCAGTATTTT	CAWGTGRGTDTQYF
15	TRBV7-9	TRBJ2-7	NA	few	TGTGCCAGCAGCTTATTAGGCGGAGGTTCCTACGAGCAGTACTTC	CASSLLGGGSYEQYF
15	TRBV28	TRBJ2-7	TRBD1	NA	TGTGCCAGCAGTTCCGACAGGGGATCCCCCTACGAGCAGTACTTC	CASSSDRGSPYEQYF
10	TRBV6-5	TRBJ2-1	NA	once	TGTGCCAGCGTCAGGAATGAGCAGTTCTTC	CASVRNEQFF
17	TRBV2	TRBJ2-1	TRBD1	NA	TGTGCCAGCAGCCGGGACAGGGGGTGGACCCTCAACAATGAGCAGTTCTTC	CASSRDRGWTLNNEQFF
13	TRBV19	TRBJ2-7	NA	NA	TGTGCCAGTAGTCGAGGCTGGACCTACGAGCAGTACTTC	CASSRGWTYEQYF
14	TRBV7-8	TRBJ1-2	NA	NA	TGTGCCAGCAGCTTTTCCGACATAGACTATGGCTACACCTTC	CASSFSDIDYGYTF
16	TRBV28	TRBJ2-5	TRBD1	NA	TGTGCCAGCAGTACTCCATACAGGGGGCTTAAAGAGACCCAGTACTTC	CASSTPYRGLKETQYF
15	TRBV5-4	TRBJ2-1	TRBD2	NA	TGTGCCAGCAGCACCACTAGCGGGAGATACAATGAGCAGTTCTTC	CASSTTSGRYNEQFF
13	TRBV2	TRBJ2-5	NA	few	TGTGCCAGCAGGAACACACCCGGAGGGACCCAGTACTTC	CASRNTPGGTQYF
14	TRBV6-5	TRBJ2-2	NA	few	TGTGCCAGCAGTTCTAGGGGCGTCACCGGGGAGCTGTTTTTT	CASSSRGVTGELFF
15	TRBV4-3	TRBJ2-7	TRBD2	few	TGCGCCAGCAGCCAGGGACTAGCGGGAGCGGACGAGCAGTACTTC	CASSQGLAGADEQYF
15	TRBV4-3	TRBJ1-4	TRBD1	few	TGCGCCAGCAGCGGCACGGACAGGCATAATGAAAAACTGTTTTTT	CASSGTDRHNEKLFF
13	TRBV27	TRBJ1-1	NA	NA	TGTGCCAGCAGTTTTCGAGAGAACACTGAAGCTTTCTTT	CASSFRENTEAFF
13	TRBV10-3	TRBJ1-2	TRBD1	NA	TGTGCCATTTCGGACAGGGTGTTATATGGCTACACCTTC	CAISDRVLYGYTF
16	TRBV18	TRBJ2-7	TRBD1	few	TGTGCCAGCTCACCTGCACCGGGACAGGGAATGAGGGAGCAGTACTTC	CASSPAPGQGMREQYF
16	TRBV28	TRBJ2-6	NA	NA	TGTGCCAGCAGTTTATGGCGAAACTCTGGGGCCAACGTCCTGACTTTC	CASSLWRNSGANVLTF
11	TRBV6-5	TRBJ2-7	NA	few	TGTGCCAGCAGTCATAACAGACAGCAGTACTTC	CASSHNRQQYF
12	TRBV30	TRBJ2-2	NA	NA	TGTGCCTGGACCGCGAACACCGGGGAGCTGTTTTTT	CAWTANTGELFF
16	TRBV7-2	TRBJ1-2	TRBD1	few	TGTGCCAGCAGCTTAGTGGGCCGACAGGGGAACTATGGCTACACCTTC	CASSLVGRQGNYGYTF
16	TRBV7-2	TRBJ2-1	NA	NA	TGTGCCAGCAGGAGGGGAGGTAGTAGCTCCTACAATGAGCAGTTCTTC	CASRRGGSSSYNEQFF
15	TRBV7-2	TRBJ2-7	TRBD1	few	TGTGCCAGCAGCCAGTGGGACAGGACAATTTACGAGCAGTACTTC	CASSQWDRTIYEQYF
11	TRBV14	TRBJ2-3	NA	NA	TGTGCCAGCAGCCACGGGGAGACGCAGTATTTT	CASSHGETQYF
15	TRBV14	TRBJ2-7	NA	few	TGTGCCAGCAGAGAAGTACAGGCGGGGACCTACGAGCAGTACTTC	CASREVQAGTYEQYF
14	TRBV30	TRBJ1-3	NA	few	TGTGCCTGGAGTGTACTTCGCTCTGGAAACACCATATATTTT	CAWSVLRSGNTIYF
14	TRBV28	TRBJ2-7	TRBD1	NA	TGTGCCAGCAGTATAACCGGGACAGCCTACGAGCAGTACTTC	CASSITGTAYEQYF
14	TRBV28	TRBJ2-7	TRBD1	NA	TGTGCCAGCAAGTCCGGGACAGCCACCTACGAGCAGTACTTC	CASKSGTATYEQYF
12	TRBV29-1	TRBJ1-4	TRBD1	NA	TGCAGCGTTCGACAGGGGTCTGAAAAACTGTTTTTT	CSVRQGSEKLFF